These T cell receptor beta chains were read from a single sample in a study of blood T cell repertoires in COVID-19. Using immunoSEQ multiplex PCR, the repertoire was profiled, and TCRdb retains in-frame clones only, with some absent. The sample includes fewer than 250,000 clones, over 90% of them seen just once. The source material was peripheral blood. The receptors come from a young man with COVID-19, enrolled during active disease. CDR3s include the opening cysteine and the closing phenylalanine or tryptophan. D genes are given only for firm matches. The size of a clone is reported for some rows only, either as once, few or many, or as a class for expanded clones.

CDR3aa: CASSPEDRGRNSPLHF
CDR3nt: TGTGCCAGTAGTCCGGAGGACAGGGGTCGTAATTCACCCCTCCACTTT
j_gene: TRBJ1-6
v_gene: TRBV19
d_gene: TRBD1
abundance: NA

CDR3aa: CASSSGGVAFSGNTIYF
CDR3nt: TGCGCCAGCAGTTCTGGAGGCGTTGCTTTCTCTGGAAACACCATATATTTT
j_gene: TRBJ1-3
v_gene: TRBV10-2
d_gene: NA
abundance: NA

CDR3aa: CASSYDPGTGAYEQYF
CDR3nt: TGTGCCAGCAGTTACGACCCCGGGACAGGGGCCTACGAGCAGTACTTC
j_gene: TRBJ2-7
v_gene: TRBV6-5
d_gene: TRBD1
abundance: once

CDR3aa: CASSAQAAFF
CDR3nt: TGTGCCAGCAGTGCGCAAGCCGCTTTCTTT
j_gene: TRBJ1-1
v_gene: TRBV2
d_gene: NA
abundance: once

CDR3aa: CAWSRGAYNEQFF
CDR3nt: TGTGCCTGGAGTCGGGGGGCCTACAATGAGCAGTTCTTC
j_gene: TRBJ2-1
v_gene: TRBV30
d_gene: TRBD2
abundance: NA

CDR3aa: CASSRVGQESNIQYF
CDR3nt: TGTGCCAGCAGCCGAGTTGGACAGGAGTCAAACATTCAGTACTTC
j_gene: TRBJ2-4
v_gene: TRBV4-2
d_gene: TRBD1
abundance: NA

CDR3aa: CASSRTGMNTEAFF
CDR3nt: TGCGCCAGCAGCCGTACCGGGATGAACACTGAAGCTTTCTTT
j_gene: TRBJ1-1
v_gene: TRBV5-1
d_gene: NA
abundance: NA

CDR3aa: CASTPGTGGFGRELFF
CDR3nt: TGTGCCAGTACCCCAGGGACAGGGGGCTTTGGGAGGGAGCTGTTTTTT
j_gene: TRBJ2-2
v_gene: TRBV19
d_gene: TRBD1
abundance: NA

CDR3aa: CATSKEAGNTIYF
CDR3nt: TGTGCCACCAGCAAGGAGGCTGGAAACACCATATATTTT
j_gene: TRBJ1-3
v_gene: TRBV15
d_gene: NA
abundance: NA

CDR3aa: CASSLYRAHVGAFF
CDR3nt: TGTGCCAGCAGCCTGTACAGGGCCCACGTCGGAGCTTTCTTT
j_gene: TRBJ1-1
v_gene: TRBV5-6
d_gene: NA
abundance: NA

CDR3aa: CASSPRTGPTVANYGYTF
CDR3nt: TGTGCCAGCAGCCCCCGGACAGGTCCAACCGTAGCTAACTATGGCTACACCTTC
j_gene: TRBJ1-2
v_gene: TRBV7-9
d_gene: TRBD1
abundance: NA

CDR3aa: CASRTGHSGNTIYF
CDR3nt: TGTGCCAGTAGGACGGGACACTCTGGAAACACCATATATTTT
j_gene: TRBJ1-3
v_gene: TRBV19
d_gene: NA
abundance: NA

CDR3aa: CASSYTAGFNEQYF
CDR3nt: TGTGCCAGCAGTTACACGGCAGGGTTCAACGAGCAGTACTTC
j_gene: TRBJ2-7
v_gene: TRBV6-5
d_gene: NA
abundance: NA

CDR3aa: CSVVQPGRYGYTF
CDR3nt: TGCAGCGTTGTCCAACCCGGCAGGTATGGCTACACCTTC
j_gene: TRBJ1-2
v_gene: TRBV29-1
d_gene: NA
abundance: few

CDR3aa: CASSEVVVTGGRGYTF
CDR3nt: TGTGCCAGCAGTGAGGTCGTTGTGACAGGGGGCCGCGGCTACACCTTC
j_gene: TRBJ1-2
v_gene: TRBV6-1
d_gene: TRBD1
abundance: once

CDR3aa: CASSVGAGITPNYGYTF
CDR3nt: TGTGCCAGCAGCGTAGGGGCAGGGATTACCCCTAACTATGGCTACACCTTC
j_gene: TRBJ1-2
v_gene: TRBV9
d_gene: NA
abundance: NA

CDR3aa: CASSFVGNTIYF
CDR3nt: TGTGCCAGCAGCTTTGTAGGAAACACCATATATTTT
j_gene: TRBJ1-3
v_gene: TRBV7-9
d_gene: NA
abundance: NA

CDR3aa: CASSSKLAGGPETQYF
CDR3nt: TGTGCCAGCAGCTCAAAACTAGCGGGGGGGCCGGAGACCCAGTACTTC
j_gene: TRBJ2-5
v_gene: TRBV5-4
d_gene: TRBD2
abundance: NA

CDR3aa: CAISGRGDTEAFF
CDR3nt: TGTGCCATCAGTGGCAGGGGCGACACTGAAGCTTTCTTT
j_gene: TRBJ1-1
v_gene: TRBV10-3
d_gene: NA
abundance: NA

CDR3aa: CASRPNRGGNYGYTF
CDR3nt: TGTGCCAGCAGACCAAACAGGGGAGGTAACTATGGCTACACCTTC
j_gene: TRBJ1-2
v_gene: TRBV7-9
d_gene: TRBD1
abundance: NA

CDR3aa: CASSYSDRGDGYTF
CDR3nt: TGTGCCAGCAGTTACTCTGACAGGGGTGATGGCTACACCTTC
j_gene: TRBJ1-2
v_gene: TRBV6-6
d_gene: TRBD1
abundance: NA

CDR3aa: CASSPIWTGRSPLHF
CDR3nt: TGTGCCAGCAGTCCCATATGGACAGGGCGATCACCCCTCCACTTT
j_gene: TRBJ1-6
v_gene: TRBV2
d_gene: TRBD1
abundance: NA

CDR3aa: CASISDRGSGYTF
CDR3nt: TGTGCCAGCATTTCGGACAGGGGGTCTGGCTACACCTTC
j_gene: TRBJ1-2
v_gene: TRBV6-5
d_gene: TRBD1
abundance: NA

CDR3aa: CASSYDSLSFSGNTIYF
CDR3nt: TGCGCCAGCAGCTATGACAGCTTGTCCTTCTCTGGAAACACCATATATTTT
j_gene: TRBJ1-3
v_gene: TRBV4-1
d_gene: NA
abundance: NA

CDR3aa: CASSVQGREKLFF
CDR3nt: TGTGCCAGCAGCGTACAGGGGCGGGAAAAACTGTTTTTT
j_gene: TRBJ1-4
v_gene: TRBV7-9
d_gene: TRBD1
abundance: NA

CDR3aa: CASSESRQGAKAFF
CDR3nt: TGTGCCAGCAGTGAATCCCGACAGGGGGCGAAAGCTTTCTTT
j_gene: TRBJ1-1
v_gene: TRBV25-1
d_gene: TRBD1
abundance: NA

CDR3aa: CAISDRGQTGYTF
CDR3nt: TGTGCCATATCGGACAGGGGGCAGACCGGCTACACCTTC
j_gene: TRBJ1-2
v_gene: TRBV25-1
d_gene: TRBD1
abundance: few

CDR3aa: CASSERRSATNEKLFF
CDR3nt: TGTGCCAGCAGTGAGAGGAGGTCCGCAACTAATGAAAAACTGTTTTTT
j_gene: TRBJ1-4
v_gene: TRBV6-1
d_gene: NA
abundance: NA

CDR3aa: CASSLVQTAPYYGYTF
CDR3nt: TGTGCCAGCAGTTTAGTACAGACGGCCCCCTACTATGGCTACACCTTC
j_gene: TRBJ1-2
v_gene: TRBV28
d_gene: NA
abundance: NA

CDR3aa: CASSSYTGGSAEAFF
CDR3nt: TGTGCCAGCAGCTCCTATACAGGGGGCTCCGCTGAAGCTTTCTTT
j_gene: TRBJ1-1
v_gene: TRBV11-1
d_gene: TRBD1
abundance: NA

CDR3aa: CASSFQGSSSYNSPLHF
CDR3nt: TGCGCCAGCAGCTTTCAGGGCTCCAGCTCCTATAATTCACCCCTCCACTTT
j_gene: TRBJ1-6
v_gene: TRBV5-1
d_gene: NA
abundance: NA

CDR3aa: CASSVAAATGELFF
CDR3nt: TGTGCCAGCAGCGTAGCCGCGGCGACCGGGGAGCTGTTTTTT
j_gene: TRBJ2-2
v_gene: TRBV9
d_gene: NA
abundance: NA

CDR3aa: CSASSDRAGNTIYF
CDR3nt: TGCAGTGCTAGTTCGGACAGGGCTGGAAACACCATATATTTT
j_gene: TRBJ1-3
v_gene: TRBV20-1
d_gene: TRBD1
abundance: NA

CDR3aa: CASSARGQENEQFF
CDR3nt: TGTGCCAGCAGCGCCCGGGGACAGGAGAATGAGCAGTTCTTC
j_gene: TRBJ2-1
v_gene: TRBV11-3
d_gene: TRBD1
abundance: NA

CDR3aa: CASTGTRRNTIYF
CDR3nt: TGTGCCAGCACCGGGACAAGGAGGAACACCATATATTTT
j_gene: TRBJ1-3
v_gene: TRBV6-5
d_gene: NA
abundance: once

CDR3aa: CASSPSFNEQYF
CDR3nt: TGTGCCAGCAGCCCGAGTTTTAACGAGCAGTACTTC
j_gene: TRBJ2-7
v_gene: TRBV12-3/TRBV12-4
d_gene: NA
abundance: NA

CDR3aa: CASSDIGIQYF
CDR3nt: TGTGCCAGCTCTGATATCGGCATTCAGTACTTC
j_gene: TRBJ2-4
v_gene: TRBV25-1
d_gene: NA
abundance: NA

CDR3aa: CASSPGTGRSTGELFF
CDR3nt: TGTGCCAGCAGCCCCGGGACAGGGCGGTCCACCGGGGAGCTGTTTTTT
j_gene: TRBJ2-2
v_gene: TRBV7-9
d_gene: TRBD1
abundance: NA

CDR3aa: CASSRDRGAGTEAFF
CDR3nt: TGTGCCAGCTCACGCGACAGGGGGGCCGGCACTGAAGCTTTCTTT
j_gene: TRBJ1-1
v_gene: TRBV18
d_gene: TRBD1
abundance: NA

CDR3aa: CASSLTRGQGASYEQYF
CDR3nt: TGTGCCAGCAGCTTAACGAGAGGCCAGGGGGCTTCCTACGAGCAGTACTTC
j_gene: TRBJ2-7
v_gene: TRBV7-6
d_gene: TRBD1
abundance: NA

CDR3aa: CASSFAAANQPQHF
CDR3nt: TGTGCCAGCAGCTTCGCAGCAGCGAATCAGCCCCAGCATTTT
j_gene: TRBJ1-5
v_gene: TRBV7-9
d_gene: NA
abundance: NA